Below are 30 T cell receptor beta chains sequenced from a single sample in a study of vaccination and CD4 T cells after COVID-19. Treatment meaning: roughly 10-day PBMC culture with coronavirus spike peptide pools or control peptides (ViraFEST assay). Cultured CD4+ T-cell DNA underwent Oncomine TCR Beta short-read sequencing. TCRdb re-called the PCR reads through MiXCR, storing one row per CDR3 protein. The sample lists about 20,000 distinct CDR3 sequences; 56% were seen once. These receptors are not linked to any known antigen. The specimen sequenced was CD4+ T cells from blood, cultured in vitro. The receptors originated from a human donor who had recovered from COVID-19.

The rearrangement uses TRBV12-3 or TRBV12-4 and TRBJ1-1; 7 positions match TRBD1. With V trimmed by 6 bases and J by 1 base, 11 bases remained unmatched. The length of the CDR3 is 16 residues. CDR3 amino acids: CASSPQRGRGNTEAFF. CDR3 in DNA: TGTGCCAGCAGCCCCCAGAGGGGGCGCGGGAACACTGAAGCTTTCTTT.

There are a few counts of this clonotype. The chain joins TRBV7-9 to TRBJ2-7; TRBD2 matches at 10 bases. With V trimmed by 3 bases and J by 6 bases, 5 bases remained unmatched. This CDR3 spans 14 amino acids. CDR1 and CDR2 from the germline V gene are SEHNR and FQNEAQ (reference sequence). The chain's CDR3 is CASSLLAGESEQYF. The CDR3 DNA reads TGTGCCAGCAGCTTGCTAGCGGGGGAGTCCGAGCAGTACTTC. Full variable domain (missing parts from reference TRBV7-9 and TRBJ2-7): DTGVSQNPRHKITKRGQNVTFRCDPISEHNRLYWYRQTLGQGPEFLTYFQNEAQLEKSRLLSDRFSAERPKGSFSTLEIQRTEQGDSAMYLCASSLLAGESEQYFGPGTRLTVT.

The genes are TRBV7-9 and TRBJ2-1; a possible D gene is TRBD2 (6 bases). The germline CDR1 and CDR2 sequences are SEHNR and FQNEAQ (reference sequence). The CDR3 is made up of 14 amino acids. V lost 3 bases, J lost 4 bases, and 10 bases lay in between. The CDR3 loop is CASSFLADYNEQFF. DNA for the CDR3: TGTGCCAGCAGCTTCTTAGCGGATTACAATGAGCAGTTCTTC. The full variable domain, completed using reference TRBV7-9 and TRBJ2-1, is DTGVSQNPRHKITKRGQNVTFRCDPISEHNRLYWYRQTLGQGPEFLTYFQNEAQLEKSRLLSDRFSAERPKGSFSTLEIQRTEQGDSAMYLCASSFLADYNEQFFGPGTRLTVL.

The V and J genes are TRBV6-1 and TRBJ1-6; D might be TRBD1 (5 bases). Trimming shortened V by 5 bases and J by 2 bases, and 7 bases separated the two germline ends. Germline V gene data show CDR1 as MNHNS and CDR2 as SASEGT. The CDR3 length is 14 residues. CDR3 sequence: CASSMTAYNSPLHF. The CDR3 DNA is TGTGCCAGCAGTATGACAGCCTATAATTCACCCCTCCACTTT.

This chain links TRBV20-1 with TRBJ1-4; D is perhaps TRBD1 (5 bases). This CDR3 contains 14 residues. The germline gives CDR1 DFQATT, CDR2 SNEGSKA (reference sequence). V dropped 3 bases and J dropped 7 bases, with 15 bases sitting between them. In nucleotides, the CDR3 is TGCAGTGCTAGGGCCGGGGGGGTCGGTGAAAAACTGTTTTTT. Its translation: CSARAGGVGEKLFF.

The chain couples TRBV6-2 or TRBV6-3 to TRBJ2-1; D is uncertain. Deletions cut 6 bases from V and 2 bases from J, with 20 bases between. The length of the CDR3 is 17 residues. Germline CDR1 reads MNHEY; CDR2 reads SVGEGT. Here the CDR3 reads CASRRRGLLRTYNEQFF. For the CDR3, the DNA is TGTGCCAGCAGACGCCGAGGCTTACTCCGGACCTACAATGAGCAGTTCTTC.

There are a few counts of this clonotype. The CDR3 nucleotides are TGTGCCAGCAGTCCCAATCGTTGGGAAGCTTTCTTT. It encodes CASSPNRWEAFF. The chain links TRBV2 to TRBJ1-1; D call uncertain. CDR3 length: 12 amino acids. From germline, CDR1 is SNHLY and CDR2 FYNNEI. V dropped 5 bases and J dropped 8 bases, with 12 bases sitting between them.

The chain couples TRBV7-2 to TRBJ2-7; D unresolved. V lost 4 bases to trimming and J lost 0 bases, with 16 bases between them. CDR3 size: 16 residues. Germline V lookup: CDR1 SGHTA, CDR2 FQGNSA. The CDR3 is CASSSPGGAVSYEQYF. CDR3 in DNA: TGTGCCAGCAGCTCACCAGGCGGAGCAGTCTCCTACGAGCAGTACTTC.

The table lists this clonotype with a few counts. The chain recombines TRBV15 with TRBJ2-3; D uncertain. The CDR3 extends over 12 amino acids. CDR1 is LNHNV, CDR2 YYDKDF, per germline (reference sequence). Trimming stripped 5 bases from V and 5 bases from J, with 8 bases between. The CDR3 bases are TGTGCCACCAGCGTCAGTGGAGATACGCAGTATTTT. This gives the protein CATSVSGDTQYF.

The J gene is TRBJ2-2, the V gene TRBV20-1, with D perhaps matching TRBD1 (5 bases). The CDR3 totals 15 residues. V lost 1 base and J lost 2, with 11 bases in between. Germline V gene sequence: CDR1 DFQATT, CDR2 SNEGSKA (reference sequence). The CDR3, as DNA: TGCAGTGCTAGAGGGGGCCAGACAAACACCGGGGAGCTGTTTTTT. Translated: CSARGGQTNTGELFF.

This rearrangement joins TRBV30 to TRBJ1-1; D is uncertain. The germline CDR1 and CDR2 sequences are GTSNPN and SVGIG (reference sequence). V was trimmed by 4 bases and J by 0 bases, leaving 6 bases between them. The CDR3 is 12 residues long. The CDR3 sequence is CAWKSLNTEAFF. The DNA for the CDR3 is TGTGCCTGGAAGTCATTGAACACTGAAGCTTTCTTT.

The chain recombines TRBV11-2 with TRBJ1-1; no reliable D call. This CDR3 region has 12 residues. Germline assignment: CDR1 SGHAT and CDR2 FQNNGV. V was shortened by 4 bases and J by 8 bases, with 11 bases between the two germline ends. CDR3 DNA: TGTGCCAGCAGCTCAACCGCGGGGGAAGCTTTCTTT. Translated: CASSSTAGEAFF.

CDR3 DNA sequence: TGTGCCAGCAACACCAGGGACAGGGGGTCCTACGAGCAGTACTTC. Its protein product is CASNTRDRGSYEQYF. J is TRBJ2-7 and V is TRBV28, with 11 positions matching TRBD1. Germline values: CDR1 MDHEN, CDR2 SYDVKM. V trimming: 7 bases; J trimming: 1 base; junction bases outside the gene matches: 6. The CDR3 spans 15 residues.

The V call is TRBV5-1, the J call TRBJ2-1; D perhaps matches TRBD1 (6 bases). The CDR3 covers 12 residues. CDR1 SGHRS and CDR2 YFSETQ come from the germline V gene. Trimming stripped 4 bases from V and 10 bases from J, with 12 bases between. CDR3 residues: CASSRGGGEQFF. CDR3 coding DNA: TGCGCCAGCAGCCGGGGTGGGGGCGAGCAGTTCTTC.

Details on this clonotype: Compared with germline, one end of the junction differs, possibly owing to a read error. The V and J genes are TRBV7-2 and TRBJ2-2; 12 bases match TRBD2. The CDR3 contains 16 residues. Looked up from germline, CDR1 is SGHTA and CDR2 is FQGNSA. CDR3 DNA sequence: TGTGCCAGCAGCCTAGCCTCGACTAGCGGGAGTGGGGAGCTGTTTTTT. Translating gives CASSLASTSGSGELFF.

The rearrangement uses TRBV5-4 and TRBJ2-5; D may match TRBD1 or TRBD2 (5 bases each). The CDR3 is 15 amino acids. V was shortened by 5 bases and J by 7 bases, with 21 bases between the two germline ends. CDR1 and CDR2 (germline): SGHNT, YYREEE (reference sequence). In nucleotides, the CDR3 is TGTGCCAGCAGTTTCTCCCTGGACTTTGGGGGGACCCAGTACTTC. Encoded protein: CASSFSLDFGGTQYF.

This clonotype has only a few counts. V is TRBV6-1 and J is TRBJ1-1; the match to TRBD1 covers 9 bases. This CDR3 is 13 amino acids long. In germline, CDR1 is MNHNS, CDR2 SASEGT. Trimming took 6 bases from V and 10 from J; bases not matched to a gene: 9. CDR3 in DNA: TGTGCCAGCAGGAAACAGGGGGCGCGCAGAGCTTTCTTT. Translation gives CASRKQGARRAFF.

The V and J genes are TRBV11-3 and TRBJ2-3; D may be TRBD1 or TRBD2 (5 bases each). The CDR3 spans 15 residues. Trimming removed 7 bases at V and 2 bases at J, with 16 bases between. In germline, CDR1 is SGHNT, CDR2 YENEEA. The CDR3: CASTPPAGTTDTQYF. The DNA for the CDR3 is TGTGCCAGCACCCCCCCGGCAGGGACCACAGATACGCAGTATTTT.

This clonotype occurred once. V and J are TRBV20-1 and TRBJ2-5, with 9 bases identical to TRBD2. Germline CDR1 and CDR2: DFQATT and SNEGSKA (reference sequence). There are 15 residues in the CDR3. Germline trimming cut 1 base from V and 5 bases from J; bases unmatched to any gene: 8. In nucleotides, the CDR3 is TGCAGTGCTAGAGGCCACCCTAGCGGGGAGGAGACCCAGTACTTC. It yields the protein CSARGHPSGEETQYF.

This rearrangement joins TRBV15 to TRBJ2-4, with D tentatively TRBD1 (5 bases). The CDR3 is 14 amino acids. Looked up from germline, CDR1 is LNHNV and CDR2 is YYDKDF (reference sequence). Trimming cost V 1 base and J 6 bases, with 10 bases left between them. CDR3 in DNA: TGTGCCACCAGCAGAGTAGGGGTGGGAAACATTCAGTACTTC. Translated: CATSRVGVGNIQYF.

The J gene is TRBJ1-5, the V gene TRBV6-2 or TRBV6-3; D possibly corresponds to TRBD1 (5 bases). Germline-derived CDR1 and CDR2 are MNHEY and SVGEGT. The V end lost 0 bases, the J end lost 5 bases, and 8 bases lay between the germline ends. The CDR3 is made up of 14 amino acids. The chain's CDR3 is CASSYSTGDQPQHF. The CDR3 nucleotides read TGTGCCAGCAGTTACTCGACGGGGGATCAGCCCCAGCATTTT.

V gene TRBV29-1 combines with J gene TRBJ1-1; no clear D gene. Trimming left V 4 bases short and J 0 bases short, with 9 bases between. The CDR3 has 13 residues. From germline, CDR1 is SQVTM and CDR2 ANQGSEA. The CDR3 nucleotides are TGCAGCGTTGTCTCCCAGTTGAACACTGAAGCTTTCTTT. This gives the protein CSVVSQLNTEAFF. Looking up the rest from reference TRBV29-1 and TRBJ1-1 gives the full variable domain: SAVISQKPSRDICQRGTSLTIQCQVDSQVTMMFWYRQQPGQSLTLIATANQGSEATYESGFVIDKFPISRPNLTFSTLTVSNMSPEDSSIYLCSVVSQLNTEAFFGQGTRLTVV.

The CDR3 sequence: CSARDVGGIQYF. CDR3 coding DNA: TGCAGTGCTAGAGATGTGGGGGGAATTCAGTACTTC. The rearrangement links TRBV20-1 to TRBJ2-4; maybe TRBD2 (6 bases). The CDR3 runs to 12 residues. V was clipped by 0 bases and J by 10 bases, with 10 bases between them. CDR1 is DFQATT, CDR2 SNEGSKA, per germline (reference sequence).

V gene TRBV7-9 combines with J gene TRBJ2-5; the match to TRBD1 covers 9 bases. This CDR3 region has 15 residues. V lost 5 bases to trimming and J lost 5 bases; unmatched junction nucleotides: 9. Per the germline V gene, CDR1 is SEHNR and CDR2 is FQNEAQ (reference sequence). CDR3: CASSRNRGPAETQYF. CDR3 DNA: TGTGCCAGCAGCCGTAACAGGGGGCCGGCGGAGACCCAGTACTTC.

This clonotype has just a few counts. The chain employs TRBV20-1 and TRBJ1-1, with unresolved D. From germline, CDR1 is DFQATT and CDR2 SNEGSKA (reference sequence). Trimming cost V 2 bases and J 0 bases, with 10 bases left between them. This CDR3 is built from 14 residues. The CDR3 DNA reads as TGCAGTGCTAGATCCCCAGAAATGAACACTGAAGCTTTCTTT. This encodes CSARSPEMNTEAFF.

This chain connects TRBV4-1 to TRBJ2-3, with TRBD2 matching over 14 bases. CDR1 and CDR2 from the germline V gene are MGHRA and YSYEKL. Trimming removed 4 bases from V and 5 bases from J; junction bases left unmatched: 14. This CDR3 is 19 amino acids long. CDR3 sequence: CASSRQFAGLAGVGDTQYF. The CDR3 coding sequence is TGCGCCAGCAGCCGCCAATTCGCGGGACTAGCGGGAGTAGGAGATACGCAGTATTTT.

This clonotype came up once. The chain is built from TRBV20-1 and TRBJ2-1; 14 positions agree with TRBD2. The CDR3 consists of 17 residues. Trimming at V came to 3 bases and at J to 6 bases, leaving 10 bases not matched to a gene. CDR1 and CDR2 (germline): DFQATT, SNEGSKA (reference sequence). CDR3 DNA sequence: TGCAGTGCTAGGGCCCCGGGACTAGCGGGGGTCCCCAATGAGCAGTTCTTC. This sequence encodes CSARAPGLAGVPNEQFF.

The chain is built from TRBV11-2 and TRBJ2-7, with D maybe TRBD2 (6 bases). V lost 8 bases and J 2 bases, leaving 13 bases between the germline ends. The CDR3 runs to 13 residues. CDR1 and CDR2 from the germline V gene are SGHAT and FQNNGV. The CDR3 DNA reads as TGTGCCAGCGGCCGGGACTTGACCTACGAGCAGTACTTC. It specifies CASGRDLTYEQYF.

Only a few counts were recorded for this clonotype. The chain combines TRBV20-1 with TRBJ1-1; tentatively, D is TRBD1 (6 bases). Germline-derived CDR1 and CDR2 are DFQATT and SNEGSKA (reference sequence). This CDR3 contains 13 residues. V lost 2 bases, J lost 5 bases, and 12 bases lay in between. The CDR3 sequence is CSARIGGPTEAFF. The CDR3 nucleotides read TGCAGTGCTAGAATAGGGGGGCCAACTGAAGCTTTCTTT.

The chain is built from TRBV6-1 and TRBJ2-7, with unresolved D. V lost 2 bases to trimming and J lost 1 base, with 9 bases between them. The CDR3 covers 14 residues. Germline values: CDR1 MNHNS, CDR2 SASEGT. The chain's CDR3 is CASSESVGSYEQYF. CDR3 bases: TGTGCCAGCAGTGAAAGTGTCGGTTCCTACGAGCAGTACTTC.